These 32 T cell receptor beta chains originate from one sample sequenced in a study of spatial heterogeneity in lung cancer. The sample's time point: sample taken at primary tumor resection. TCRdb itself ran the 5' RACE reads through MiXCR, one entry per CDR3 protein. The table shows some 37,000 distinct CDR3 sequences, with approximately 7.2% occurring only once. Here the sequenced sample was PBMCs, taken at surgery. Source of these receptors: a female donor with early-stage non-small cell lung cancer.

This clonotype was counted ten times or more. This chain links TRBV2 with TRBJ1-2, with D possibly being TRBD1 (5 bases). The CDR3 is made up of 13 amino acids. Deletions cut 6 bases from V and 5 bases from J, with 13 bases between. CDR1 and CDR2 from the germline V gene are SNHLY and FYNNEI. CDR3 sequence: CASRLDSGYGYTF. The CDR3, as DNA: TGTGCCAGCAGGCTAGACAGCGGTTATGGCTACACCTTC.

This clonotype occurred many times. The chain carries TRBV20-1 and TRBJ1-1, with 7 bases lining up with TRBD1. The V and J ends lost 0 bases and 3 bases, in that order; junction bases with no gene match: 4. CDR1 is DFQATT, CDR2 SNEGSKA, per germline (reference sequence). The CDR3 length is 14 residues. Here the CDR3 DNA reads TGCAGTGCTAGAGATGAGGGGGCGGACACTGAAGCTTTCTTT. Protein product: CSARDEGADTEAFF.

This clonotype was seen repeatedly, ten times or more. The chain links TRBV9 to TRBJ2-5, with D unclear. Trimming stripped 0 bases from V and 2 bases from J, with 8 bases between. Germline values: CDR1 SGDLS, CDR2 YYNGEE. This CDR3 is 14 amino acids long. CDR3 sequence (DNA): TGTGCCAGCAGCGTAGGGGTGGAGCAAGAGACCCAGTACTTC. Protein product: CASSVGVEQETQYF.

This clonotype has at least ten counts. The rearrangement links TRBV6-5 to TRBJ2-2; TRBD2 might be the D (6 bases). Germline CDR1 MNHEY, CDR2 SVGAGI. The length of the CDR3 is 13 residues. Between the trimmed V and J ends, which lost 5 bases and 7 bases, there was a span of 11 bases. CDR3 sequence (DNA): TGTGCCAGCAGTCCTACTAGCATCGGGGAGCTGTTTTTT. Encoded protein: CASSPTSIGELFF.

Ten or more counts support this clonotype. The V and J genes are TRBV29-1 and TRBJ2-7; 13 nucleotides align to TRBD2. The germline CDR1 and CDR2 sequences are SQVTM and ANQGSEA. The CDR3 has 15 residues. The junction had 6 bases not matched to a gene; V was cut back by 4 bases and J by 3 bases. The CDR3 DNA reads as TGCAGCGTTGGGACTAGCGGGAGCGGAGACTACGAGCAGTACTTC. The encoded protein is CSVGTSGSGDYEQYF.

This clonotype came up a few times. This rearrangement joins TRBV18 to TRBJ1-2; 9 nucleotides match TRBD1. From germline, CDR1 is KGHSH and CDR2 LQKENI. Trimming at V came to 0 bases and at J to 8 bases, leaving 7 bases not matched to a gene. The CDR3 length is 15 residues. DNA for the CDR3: TGTGCCAGCTCACCACCGGGGGACAGGGTTAACGGCTACACCTTC. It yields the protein CASSPPGDRVNGYTF.

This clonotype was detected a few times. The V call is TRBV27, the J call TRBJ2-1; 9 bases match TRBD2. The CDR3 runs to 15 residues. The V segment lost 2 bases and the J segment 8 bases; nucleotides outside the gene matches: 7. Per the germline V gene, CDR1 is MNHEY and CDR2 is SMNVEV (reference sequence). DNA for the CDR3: TGTGCCAGCAGTTTAATCCTAGCGGGAAACGATGAGCAGTTCTTC. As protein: CASSLILAGNDEQFF.

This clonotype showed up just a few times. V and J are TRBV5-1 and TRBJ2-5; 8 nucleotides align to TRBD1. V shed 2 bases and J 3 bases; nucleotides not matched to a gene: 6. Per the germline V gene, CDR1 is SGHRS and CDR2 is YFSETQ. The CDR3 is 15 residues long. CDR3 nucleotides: TGCGCCAGCAGCTTTCAGGGGGCGCGAGAAGAGACCCAGTACTTC. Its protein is CASSFQGAREETQYF.

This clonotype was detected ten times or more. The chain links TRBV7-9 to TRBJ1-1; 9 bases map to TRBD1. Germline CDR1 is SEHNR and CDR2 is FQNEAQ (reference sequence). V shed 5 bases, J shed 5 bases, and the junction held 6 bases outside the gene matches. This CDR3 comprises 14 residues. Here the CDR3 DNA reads TGTGCCAGCAGCCTCCAGACAGGGGGGACTGAAGCTTTCTTT. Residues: CASSLQTGGTEAFF.

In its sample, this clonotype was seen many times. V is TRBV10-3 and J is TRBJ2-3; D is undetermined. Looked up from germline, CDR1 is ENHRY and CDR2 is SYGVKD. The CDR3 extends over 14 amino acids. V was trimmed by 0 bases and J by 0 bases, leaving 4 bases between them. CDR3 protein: CAISESVSTDTQYF. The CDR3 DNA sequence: TGTGCCATCAGTGAGTCTGTTAGCACAGATACGCAGTATTTT.

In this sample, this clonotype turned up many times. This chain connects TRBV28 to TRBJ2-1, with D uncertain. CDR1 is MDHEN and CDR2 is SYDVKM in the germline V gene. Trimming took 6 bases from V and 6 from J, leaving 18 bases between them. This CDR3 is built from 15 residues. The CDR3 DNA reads TGTGCCAGCAGCCCCATTGCGGATCAGGCCAATGAGCAGTTCTTC. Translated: CASSPIADQANEQFF.

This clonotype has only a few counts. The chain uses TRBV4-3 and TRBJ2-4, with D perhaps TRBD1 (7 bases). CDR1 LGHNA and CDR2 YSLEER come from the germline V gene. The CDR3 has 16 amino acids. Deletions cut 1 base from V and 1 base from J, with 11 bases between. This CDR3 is CASSQVAGGAKNIQYF. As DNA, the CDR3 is TGCGCCAGCAGCCAAGTAGCAGGGGGGGCCAAAAACATTCAGTACTTC.

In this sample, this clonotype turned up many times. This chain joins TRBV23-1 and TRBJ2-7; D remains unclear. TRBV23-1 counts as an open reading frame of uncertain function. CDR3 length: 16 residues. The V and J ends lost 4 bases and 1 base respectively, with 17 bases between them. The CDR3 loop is CASSRRRSMISYEQYF. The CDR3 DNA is TGCGCCAGCAGTCGGAGACGATCGATGATATCCTACGAGCAGTACTTC.

The CDR3 DNA is TGCAGTGCTAGAGATGGGGGCGGAACCTACGAGCAGTACTTC. Residues: CSARDGGGTYEQYF. The rearrangement uses TRBV20-1 and TRBJ2-7, with a possible D match to TRBD1 (6 bases). Germline values: CDR1 DFQATT, CDR2 SNEGSKA (reference sequence). Deletions cut 0 bases from V and 2 bases from J, with 11 bases between. This CDR3 comprises 14 residues.

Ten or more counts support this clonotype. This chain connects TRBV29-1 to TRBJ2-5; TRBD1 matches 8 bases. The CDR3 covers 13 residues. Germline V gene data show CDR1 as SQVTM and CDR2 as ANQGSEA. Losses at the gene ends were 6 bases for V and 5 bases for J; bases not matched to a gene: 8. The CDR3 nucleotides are TGCAGCGTCGTCCGAACAGGGGGGGAGACCCAGTACTTC. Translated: CSVVRTGGETQYF. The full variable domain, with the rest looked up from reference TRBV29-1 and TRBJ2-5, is SAVISQKPSRDICQRGTSLTIQCQVDSQVTMMFWYRQQPGQSLTLIATANQGSEATYESGFVIDKFPISRPNLTFSTLTVSNMSPEDSSIYLCSVVRTGGETQYFGPGTRLLVL.

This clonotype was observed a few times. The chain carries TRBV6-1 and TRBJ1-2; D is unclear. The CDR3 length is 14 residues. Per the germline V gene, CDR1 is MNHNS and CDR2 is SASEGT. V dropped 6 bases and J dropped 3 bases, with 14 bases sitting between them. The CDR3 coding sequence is TGTGCCAGCAGCCGCCAGGAGGCCTACTATGGCTACACCTTC. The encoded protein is CASSRQEAYYGYTF.

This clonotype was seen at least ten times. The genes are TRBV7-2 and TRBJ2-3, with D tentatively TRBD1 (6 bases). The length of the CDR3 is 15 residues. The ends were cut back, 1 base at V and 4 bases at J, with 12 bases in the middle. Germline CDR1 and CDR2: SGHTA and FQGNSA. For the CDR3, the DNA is TGTGCCAGCAGCTTAGAGGCCAGGGGCTCAGATACGCAGTATTTT. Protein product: CASSLEARGSDTQYF. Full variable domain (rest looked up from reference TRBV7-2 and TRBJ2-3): GAGVSQSPSNKVTEKGKDVELRCDPISGHTALYWYRQSLGQGLEFLIYFQGNSAPDKSGLPSDRFSAERTGGSVSTLTIQRTQQEDSAVYLCASSLEARGSDTQYFGPGTRLTVL.

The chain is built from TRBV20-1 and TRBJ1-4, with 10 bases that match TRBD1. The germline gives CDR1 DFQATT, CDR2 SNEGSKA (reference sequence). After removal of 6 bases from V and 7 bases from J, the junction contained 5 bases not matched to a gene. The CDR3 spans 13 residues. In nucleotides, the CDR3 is TGCAGTGCGCCGGGACAGGGGTTTGAAAAACTGTTTTTT. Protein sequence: CSAPGQGFEKLFF.

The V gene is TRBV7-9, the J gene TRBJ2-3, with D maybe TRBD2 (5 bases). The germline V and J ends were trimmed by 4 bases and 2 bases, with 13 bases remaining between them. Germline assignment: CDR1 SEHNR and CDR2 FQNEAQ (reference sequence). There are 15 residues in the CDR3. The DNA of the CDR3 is TGTGCCAGCAGCTCCCAGAGCGGAACCACAGATACGCAGTATTTT. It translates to CASSSQSGTTDTQYF.

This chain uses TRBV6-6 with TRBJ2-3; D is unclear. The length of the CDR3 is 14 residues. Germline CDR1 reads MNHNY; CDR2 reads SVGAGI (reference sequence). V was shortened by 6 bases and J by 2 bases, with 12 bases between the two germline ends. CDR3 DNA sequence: TGTGCCAGCAGCCCGACGGCAGTCACAGATACGCAGTATTTT. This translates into CASSPTAVTDTQYF.

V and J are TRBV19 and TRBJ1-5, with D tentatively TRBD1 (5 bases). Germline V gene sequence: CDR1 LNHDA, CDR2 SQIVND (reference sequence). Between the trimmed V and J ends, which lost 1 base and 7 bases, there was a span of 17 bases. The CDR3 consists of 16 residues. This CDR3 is CASSIVRDRDDQPQHF. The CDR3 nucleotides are TGTGCCAGTAGTATAGTTCGAGACAGAGACGACCAGCCCCAGCATTTT.

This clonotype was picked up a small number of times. The CDR3 DNA follows: TGTGCCAGCAGCCAAGGACTAGCGGGGTACTACAATGAGCAGTTCTTC. Translated: CASSQGLAGYYNEQFF. J is TRBJ2-1 and V is TRBV3-1, with 11 bases matching TRBD2. Germline CDR1 LGHDT, CDR2 YNNKEL (reference sequence). CDR3 size: 16 residues. The ends lost 1 base at V and 3 bases at J; junction bases unmatched: 2.

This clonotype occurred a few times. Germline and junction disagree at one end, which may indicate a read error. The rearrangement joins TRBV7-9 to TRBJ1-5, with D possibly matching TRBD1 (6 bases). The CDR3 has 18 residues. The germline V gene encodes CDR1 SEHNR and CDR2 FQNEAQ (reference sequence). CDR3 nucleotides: TGTGTCAGCAGCGACGGTGGCAGGGGAGATTATAGCAATCAGCCCCAGCATTTT. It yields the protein CVSSDGGRGDYSNQPQHF.

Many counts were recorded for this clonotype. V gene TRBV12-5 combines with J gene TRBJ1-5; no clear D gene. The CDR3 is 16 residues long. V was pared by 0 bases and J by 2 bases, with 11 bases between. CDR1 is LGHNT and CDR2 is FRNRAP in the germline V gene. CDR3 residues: CASGLVGLVGNQPQHF. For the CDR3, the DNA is TGTGCTAGTGGTTTGGTAGGGCTGGTAGGCAATCAGCCCCAGCATTTT.

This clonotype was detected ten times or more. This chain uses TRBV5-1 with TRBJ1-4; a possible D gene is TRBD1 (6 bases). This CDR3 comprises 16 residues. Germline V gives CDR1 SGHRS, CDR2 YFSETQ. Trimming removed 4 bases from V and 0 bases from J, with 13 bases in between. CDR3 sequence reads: CASSNGRGPTNEKLFF. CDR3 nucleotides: TGCGCCAGCAGCAACGGGCGGGGGCCAACTAATGAAAAACTGTTTTTT.

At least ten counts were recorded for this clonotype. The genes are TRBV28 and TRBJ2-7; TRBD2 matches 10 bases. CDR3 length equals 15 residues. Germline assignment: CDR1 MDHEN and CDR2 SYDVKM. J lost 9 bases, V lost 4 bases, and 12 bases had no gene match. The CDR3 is CASSSTGTSVEGQYF. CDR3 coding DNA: TGTGCCAGCAGTTCCACCGGGACTAGCGTAGAGGGGCAGTACTTC.

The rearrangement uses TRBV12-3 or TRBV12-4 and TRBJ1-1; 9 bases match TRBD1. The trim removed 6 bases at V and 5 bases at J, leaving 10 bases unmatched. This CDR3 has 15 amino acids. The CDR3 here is CASRAGQGGGTEAFF. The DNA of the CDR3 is TGTGCCAGCAGGGCGGGACAGGGAGGGGGAACTGAAGCTTTCTTT.

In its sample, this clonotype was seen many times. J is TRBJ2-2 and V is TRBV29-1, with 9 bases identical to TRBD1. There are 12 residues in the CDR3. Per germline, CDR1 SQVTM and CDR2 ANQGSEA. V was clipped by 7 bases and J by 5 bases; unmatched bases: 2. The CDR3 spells CSGGQGTGELFF. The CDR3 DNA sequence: TGCAGCGGGGGACAGGGTACCGGGGAGCTGTTTTTT.

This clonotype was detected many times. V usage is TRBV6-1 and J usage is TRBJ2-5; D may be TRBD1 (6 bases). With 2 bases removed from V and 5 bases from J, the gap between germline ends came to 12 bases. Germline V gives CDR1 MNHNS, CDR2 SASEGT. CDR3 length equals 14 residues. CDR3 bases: TGTGCCAGCAGTGAACGGTGGGGGCTGGAGACCCAGTACTTC. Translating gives CASSERWGLETQYF.

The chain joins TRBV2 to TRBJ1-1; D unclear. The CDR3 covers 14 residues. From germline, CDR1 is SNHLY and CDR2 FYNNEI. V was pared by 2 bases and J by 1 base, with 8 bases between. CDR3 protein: CASSELRTNTEAFF. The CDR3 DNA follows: TGTGCCAGCAGTGAACTCAGGACGAACACTGAAGCTTTCTTT.

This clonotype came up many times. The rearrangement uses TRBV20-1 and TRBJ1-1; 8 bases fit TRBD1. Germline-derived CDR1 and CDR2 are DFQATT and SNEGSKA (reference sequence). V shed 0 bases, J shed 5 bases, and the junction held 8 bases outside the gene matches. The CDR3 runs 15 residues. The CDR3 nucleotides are TGCAGTGCTAGAGACTGGACAGGGCCGGGGACTGAAGCTTTCTTT. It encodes CSARDWTGPGTEAFF.

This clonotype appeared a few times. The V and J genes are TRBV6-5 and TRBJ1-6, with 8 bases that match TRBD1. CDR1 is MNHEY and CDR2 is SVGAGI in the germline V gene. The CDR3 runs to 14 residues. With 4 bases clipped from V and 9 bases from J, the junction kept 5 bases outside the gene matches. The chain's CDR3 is CASSSQGAGSPLHF. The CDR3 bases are TGTGCCAGCAGTTCTCAGGGGGCCGGTTCACCCCTCCACTTT.